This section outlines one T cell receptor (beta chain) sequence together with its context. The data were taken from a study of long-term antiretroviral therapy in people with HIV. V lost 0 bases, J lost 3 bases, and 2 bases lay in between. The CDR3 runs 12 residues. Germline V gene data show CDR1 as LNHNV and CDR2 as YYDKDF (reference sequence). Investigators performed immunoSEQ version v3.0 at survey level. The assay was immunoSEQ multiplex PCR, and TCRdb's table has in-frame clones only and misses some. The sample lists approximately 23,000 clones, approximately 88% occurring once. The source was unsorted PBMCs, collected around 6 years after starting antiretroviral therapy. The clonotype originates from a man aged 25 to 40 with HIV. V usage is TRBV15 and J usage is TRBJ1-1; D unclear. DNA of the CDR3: TGTGCCACCAGCAGAGAGGACACTGAAGCTTTCTTT. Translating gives CATSREDTEAFF.